Listed below are T cell receptor beta chains from one sample, sequenced in a study of OX40 agonist ivuxolimab in advanced cancers. The method was immunoSEQ multiplex PCR; TCRdb's version includes in-frame clones alone and lacks a portion of them. The table has 90,000 to 150,000 clones, 75% to 90% seen once. Sequences were derived from CD4+ or CD8+ T cells sorted from blood, sampled in a trial of the OX40 agonist ivuxolimab. Every receptor here comes from an adult with an advanced solid tumor such as melanoma, head and neck, liver or kidney cancer. Each CDR3 is given with its conserved first and last residue. The D gene is left open where the match is weak. Rows may omit the clone size; those that give it use once, few, many or a size class.

NA	TRBV7-2	TRBJ2-1	TRBD1	CASSWVMLDRGNNEQFF	TGTGCCAGCAGCTGGGTTATGTTGGACAGGGGTAACAATGAGCAGTTCTTC
NA	TRBV4-3	TRBJ2-5	TRBD2	CASSRSYSGGVGETQYF	TGCGCCAGCAGCCGAAGTTATAGCGGGGGGGTCGGGGAGACCCAGTACTTC
few	TRBV7-8	TRBJ2-3	NA	CASSSTDTQYF	TGTGCCAGCAGCTCCACAGATACGCAGTATTTT
once	TRBV7-9	TRBJ2-7	TRBD1	CASSGLKQGAYEQYF	TGTGCCAGCAGCGGACTGAAACAGGGGGCCTACGAGCAGTACTTC
NA	TRBV28	TRBJ1-5	NA	CASSAEFGSNQPQHF	TGTGCCAGCAGCGCGGAGTTTGGGAGCAATCAGCCCCAGCATTTT
NA	TRBV28	TRBJ1-5	NA	CASSSPTGLNQPQHF	TGTGCCAGCAGTTCCCCGACAGGACTCAATCAGCCCCAGCATTTT
NA	TRBV18	TRBJ2-3	TRBD2	CASSPRALTSGGTDTQYF	TGTGCCAGCTCACCACGTGCCCTGACTAGCGGGGGCACAGATACGCAGTATTTT
NA	TRBV2	TRBJ1-3	NA	CASSEAGGRSSGNTIYF	TGTGCCAGCAGTGAAGCGGGGGGCAGGTCCTCTGGAAACACCATATATTTT
NA	TRBV7-8	TRBJ1-3	NA	CASSLTGLNSGNTIYF	TGTGCCAGCAGCTTAACAGGCTTAAACTCTGGAAACACCATATATTTT
NA	TRBV7-6	TRBJ2-3	NA	CASSRGDRSTDTQYF	TGTGCCAGCAGCCGAGGGGACCGTAGCACAGATACGCAGTATTTT
NA	TRBV2	TRBJ1-4	NA	CASRTLRGMEKLFF	TGTGCCAGCCGGACACTGAGGGGTATGGAAAAACTGTTTTTT
NA	TRBV6-5	TRBJ1-1	NA	CASSPTGTEAFF	TGTGCCAGCAGCCCGACAGGTACTGAAGCTTTCTTT
once	TRBV7-8	TRBJ2-5	TRBD2	CASSPSPGLAGAIETQYF	TGTGCCAGCAGCCCCTCCCCTGGACTAGCGGGGGCAATAGAGACCCAGTACTTC
NA	TRBV6-5	TRBJ2-1	NA	CASMLPQGEQFF	TGTGCCAGCATGCTCCCCCAGGGTGAGCAGTTCTTC
NA	TRBV6-6	TRBJ2-7	NA	CASSLQGPLEQYF	TGTGCCAGCAGTTTACAGGGACCGCTCGAGCAGTACTTC
NA	TRBV2	TRBJ1-2	NA	CASTPSSVLNYGYTF	TGTGCCAGCACCCCTTCCTCCGTACTTAACTATGGCTACACCTTC
NA	TRBV10-3	TRBJ1-1	TRBD1	CAISQTGALSEAFF	TGTGCCATCAGTCAGACAGGGGCTTTATCTGAAGCTTTCTTT
NA	TRBV2	TRBJ2-3	NA	CASSGVITDTQYF	TGTGCCAGCTCCGGGGTGATCACAGATACGCAGTATTTT
NA	TRBV14	TRBJ2-4	NA	CASSPTGAAKNIQYF	TGTGCCAGCAGCCCGACGGGGGCTGCCAAAAACATTCAGTACTTC
NA	TRBV4-1	TRBJ2-7	TRBD1	CASSQEGTGEQYF	TGCGCCAGCAGCCAAGAAGGGACAGGCGAGCAGTACTTC
NA	TRBV28	TRBJ1-1	NA	CASLGVVEAFF	TGTGCCAGTCTAGGGGTAGTGGAAGCTTTCTTT
NA	TRBV6-4	TRBJ2-1	NA	CASSVSGQVYNEQFF	TGTGCCAGCAGTGTATCGGGACAAGTCTACAATGAGCAGTTCTTC
once	TRBV7-3	TRBJ2-5	TRBD1	CASSLGQGAEQETQYF	TGTGCCAGCAGCTTGGGACAGGGGGCAGAGCAAGAGACCCAGTACTTC
NA	TRBV28	TRBJ1-2	TRBD1	CASSSPGQGFPGYGYTF	TGTGCCAGCAGTTCGCCGGGACAGGGGTTTCCGGGGTATGGCTACACCTTC
NA	TRBV4-1	TRBJ1-4	TRBD1	CASSQEGTVDGKLFF	TGCGCCAGCAGCCAAGAAGGGACAGTGGACGGAAAACTGTTTTTT
NA	TRBV7-2	TRBJ2-5	TRBD2	CASLGGTTGLRGTQYF	TGTGCCAGCCTCGGTGGGACTACCGGGCTCCGAGGGACCCAGTACTTC
NA	TRBV19	TRBJ1-6	NA	CASSGPGSSYNSPLHF	TGTGCCAGTAGTGGCCCAGGGAGCTCCTATAATTCACCCCTCCACTTT
once	TRBV4-3	TRBJ2-5	NA	CASSQASGGPETQYF	TGCGCCAGCAGCCAGGCCTCCGGGGGTCCCGAGACCCAGTACTTC
NA	TRBV28	TRBJ2-3	NA	CASRNRGGDTQYF	TGTGCCAGCAGGAACAGGGGGGGGGATACGCAGTATTTT
NA	TRBV18	TRBJ2-7	NA	CASALYTDYEQYF	TGTGCCAGCGCACTTTACACCGACTACGAGCAGTACTTC
NA	TRBV10-3	TRBJ2-2	NA	CAISTSREGNTGELFF	TGTGCCATCAGTACTTCTAGAGAGGGGAACACCGGGGAGCTGTTTTTT
once	TRBV30	TRBJ2-3	TRBD1	CAWIGGDRQYF	TGTGCCTGGATTGGTGGGGACAGGCAGTATTTT
once	TRBV19	TRBJ2-2	NA	CASSTRVTGELFF	TGTGCCAGTAGTACCAGGGTCACCGGGGAGCTGTTTTTT
NA	TRBV30	TRBJ1-3	NA	CAWSGGSGNTIYF	TGTGCCTGGTCCGGGGGGAGCGGAAACACCATATATTTT
NA	TRBV4-3	TRBJ1-1	NA	CASSQVTGQRLGLF	TGCGCCAGCAGCCAAGTCACAGGACAAAGGCTGGGTCTCTTT
NA	TRBV5-1	TRBJ2-7	TRBD1	CASSLGQGTNEQYF	TGCGCCAGCAGCTTGGGACAGGGGACGAACGAGCAGTACTTC
NA	TRBV7-9	TRBJ1-2	NA	CASSTEFYGYTF	TGTGCCAGCAGTACTGAGTTTTATGGCTACACCTTC
NA	TRBV28	TRBJ1-3	NA	CASSLFPDSGNTIYF	TGTGCCAGCAGTTTATTCCCGGACAGCGGAAACACCATATATTTT
NA	TRBV5-7	TRBJ2-3	TRBD1	CASSLDRGKGAQYF	TGTGCCAGCAGCTTGGACAGGGGGAAGGGCGCGCAGTATTTT
once	TRBV5-1	TRBJ2-5	TRBD2	CASSGGTTGETQYF	TGCGCCAGCAGCGGGGGGACTACGGGCGAGACCCAGTACTTC
once	TRBV28	TRBJ1-6	TRBD1	CASFGGDRASPLHF	TGTGCCAGCTTCGGAGGGGACAGGGCCTCACCCCTCCACTTT
NA	TRBV21-1	TRBJ2-7	NA	CASSERASRGYEQYF	TGTGCCAGCAGCGAGCGGGCAAGCAGAGGGTACGAGCAGTACTTC
NA	TRBV28	TRBJ2-7	TRBD2	CASRPVASTSGGFEEQYF	TGTGCCAGCAGACCCGTCGCTTCAACTAGCGGGGGGTTTGAAGAGCAGTACTTC
once	TRBV9	TRBJ2-2	NA	CASSAIRVSGELFF	TGTGCCAGCAGCGCGATCAGGGTATCCGGGGAGCTGTTTTTT
NA	TRBV10-1	TRBJ2-3	NA	CASSEQPGLVSTDTQYF	TGCGCCAGCAGTGAACAACCGGGACTGGTTAGCACAGATACGCAGTATTTT
once	TRBV5-1	TRBJ2-2	NA	CASSSGDGATGELFF	TGCGCCAGCAGCTCGGGGGACGGGGCCACCGGGGAGCTGTTTTTT
NA	TRBV6-5	TRBJ1-1	NA	CASSLGQGNGRAFF	TGTGCCAGCAGTTTGGGGCAGGGGAATGGGCGGGCTTTCTTT
NA	TRBV7-2	TRBJ1-4	TRBD1	CASSLGQGGEKLFF	TGTGCCAGCAGCTTAGGACAGGGCGGTGAAAAACTGTTTTTT
NA	TRBV28	TRBJ2-6	NA	CASSSLRDSGANVLTF	TGTGCCAGCAGTTCCCTCAGGGACTCTGGGGCCAACGTCCTGACTTTC
NA	TRBV7-2	TRBJ2-3	NA	CASSLMSTGTDTQYF	TGTGCCAGCAGCTTAATGAGTACCGGGACAGATACGCAGTATTTT
NA	TRBV6-5	TRBJ2-3	NA	CASRADLYTQYF	TGTGCCAGCAGAGCAGACCTATATACGCAGTATTTT
NA	TRBV28	TRBJ2-2	NA	CASSWVLGTGELFF	TGTGCCAGCAGTTGGGTTCTAGGCACCGGGGAGCTGTTTTTT
NA	TRBV5-1	TRBJ1-1	TRBD1	CASSLRTGGTEAFF	TGCGCCAGCAGCCTTAGGACAGGGGGCACTGAAGCTTTCTTT
NA	TRBV7-8	TRBJ2-7	TRBD1	CASSSGQGRYEQYF	TGTGCCAGCAGCTCTGGACAGGGTCGCTACGAGCAGTACTTC
few	TRBV6-1	TRBJ1-2	NA	CASSRQDGYTF	TGTGCCAGCAGCCGACAGGATGGCTACACCTTC
few	TRBV11-2	TRBJ2-5	NA	CASGQGDQETQYF	TGTGCCAGCGGGCAGGGCGACCAAGAGACCCAGTACTTC
NA	TRBV5-1	TRBJ1-5	NA	CASSLESSRYQPQHF	TGCGCCAGCAGCTTGGAAAGTAGCAGGTATCAGCCCCAGCATTTT
once	TRBV29-1	TRBJ1-3	NA	CSVGEGGTIYF	TGCAGCGTTGGCGAGGGGGGCACCATATATTTT
NA	TRBV29-1	TRBJ1-4	NA	CSVGGPVTNEKLFF	TGCAGCGTAGGCGGTCCGGTAACTAATGAAAAACTGTTTTTT
NA	TRBV18	TRBJ2-7	NA	CASSPAAILGYEQYF	TGTGCCAGCTCACCCGCCGCGATCCTAGGGTACGAGCAGTACTTC